This TCR beta chain was sequenced in a study of blood T cell repertoires in COVID-19. Sequencing was performed with immunoSEQ multiplex PCR; in TCRdb, only in-frame clones are kept and a portion is missing. The repertoire holds roughly 150,000 clones, 65% to 85% seen once, with more than 11% in the top ten. The V and J ends lost 6 bases and 0 bases respectively, with 14 bases between them. Germline loops: CDR1 MNHEY, CDR2 SVGAGI. This CDR3 is built from 15 residues. Sequencing used peripheral blood. The chain uses TRBV6-5 and TRBJ1-2; weak D call: TRBD1 (6 bases). The clonotype originates from a woman older than 75 with acute or convalescent COVID-19. CDR3 amino acids: CASRFQGQTNYGYTF. CDR3 coding DNA: TGTGCCAGCAGGTTCCAGGGGCAAACTAACTATGGCTACACCTTC.